The 14 T cell receptor beta chains in this list originate from one sample, sequenced in a study of cytomegalovirus exposure and HLA in healthy donors. Primers: 60 Vbeta forward and 13 Jbeta reverse. Assay used: immunoSEQ multiplex PCR; TCRdb lists only in-frame clones, some missing. The sample carries under 150,000 clones, roughly four fifths recorded once. Sequences were obtained from PBMCs. The source of these receptors is a woman between 40 and 55 years old in good health and CMV-seropositive.

This clone came up once. The chain recombines TRBV7-2 with TRBJ2-5; no clear D gene. V dropped 5 bases and J dropped 1 base, with 8 bases sitting between them. CDR1 and CDR2 from the germline V gene are SGHTA and FQGNSA. This CDR3 comprises 13 residues. CDR3 residues: CASSLTPQETQYF. The CDR3 nucleotides read TGTGCCAGCAGCCTGACTCCCCAAGAGACCCAGTACTTC.

V and J are TRBV30 and TRBJ1-4, with no clear D. This CDR3 has 12 residues. The germline gives CDR1 GTSNPN, CDR2 SVGIG (reference sequence). The V end lost 2 bases, the J end lost 7 bases, and 8 bases lay between the germline ends. CDR3 nucleotides: TGTGCCTGGAGTACAGAGGGTGAAAAACTGTTTTTT. As protein: CAWSTEGEKLFF.

The rearrangement links TRBV30 to TRBJ1-6; 9 bases fit TRBD1. Germline CDR1 and CDR2: GTSNPN and SVGIG (reference sequence). The CDR3 is made up of 14 amino acids. The V segment lost 4 bases and the J segment 7 bases; nucleotides outside the gene matches: 5. This CDR3 is CAWNSGTGNSPLHF. CDR3 nucleotides: TGTGCCTGGAACTCCGGGACAGGGAATTCACCCCTCCACTTT.

A remark on this clone: The junction does not match germline at one end; this may be a read error. V gene TRBV9 combines with J gene TRBJ2-7; perhaps TRBD1 as D (6 bases). Germline CDR1 and CDR2: SGDLS and YYNGEE. The CDR3 loop spans 14 amino acids. CDR3 protein: CASSVAHRVDEQYF. CDR3 nucleotides: TGTGCCAGCAGCGTAGCGCACAGGGTAGACGAGCAATACTTC.

The chain combines TRBV7-9 with TRBJ2-7; possible D gene TRBD1, 6 bases. V lost 7 bases and J 0 bases, leaving 13 bases between the germline ends. This CDR3 region has 14 residues. Germline loops: CDR1 SEHNR, CDR2 FQNEAQ (reference sequence). CDR3 protein: CASTPGTLSYEQYF. The CDR3 nucleotides read TGTGCCAGCACCCCCGGGACACTCTCCTACGAGCAGTACTTC. The complete variable domain, with remaining parts taken from reference TRBV7-9 and TRBJ2-7, reads DTGVSQNPRHKITKRGQNVTFRCDPISEHNRLYWYRQTLGQGPEFLTYFQNEAQLEKSRLLSDRFSAERPKGSFSTLEIQRTEQGDSAMYLCASTPGTLSYEQYFGPGTRLTVT.

For this clone: The same CDR3 arises from other DNA sequences in this sample as well. V is TRBV27 and J is TRBJ1-5; D is unclear. This CDR3 region has 12 residues. The V end lost 5 bases, the J end lost 7 bases, and 9 bases lay between the germline ends. Germline V gene data show CDR1 as MNHEY and CDR2 as SMNVEV (reference sequence). As DNA, the CDR3 is TGTGCCAGCAGTCCCCCAGGACAGCCCCAGCATTTT. This translates into CASSPPGQPQHF.

This chain links TRBV9 with TRBJ1-5; D is perhaps TRBD1 (5 bases). In germline, CDR1 is SGDLS, CDR2 YYNGEE. V was pared by 3 bases and J by 11 bases, with 18 bases between. The CDR3 loop spans 14 amino acids. CDR3 protein: CASSAGTAPGAQHF. The CDR3 DNA is TGTGCCAGCAGCGCCGGGACGGCGCCGGGGGCCCAGCATTTT.

The chain links TRBV12-5 to TRBJ1-5; D is uncertain. CDR3 length: 13 amino acids. V was cut by 5 bases and J by 3 bases, with 8 bases left in between. Germline V gene sequence: CDR1 LGHNT, CDR2 FRNRAP. The CDR3 spells CASGQGLNQPQHF. The CDR3 nucleotides are TGTGCTAGTGGTCAAGGACTCAATCAGCCCCAGCATTTT.

V is TRBV7-6 and J is TRBJ2-6; maybe TRBD1 (5 bases). Trimming took 5 bases from V and 0 from J, leaving 11 bases between them. The germline V gene has CDR1 SGHVS and CDR2 FNYEAQ. The CDR3 length is 16 residues. CDR3 region: CASSGDRPSGANVLTF. CDR3 in DNA: TGTGCCAGCAGCGGAGACAGACCCTCTGGGGCCAACGTCCTGACTTTC.

V and J are TRBV6-4 and TRBJ2-3, with a tentative D call TRBD2 (6 bases). This CDR3 has 17 residues. With 0 bases removed from V and 6 bases from J, the gap between germline ends came to 19 bases. The germline V gene has CDR1 MRHNA and CDR2 SNTAGT. CDR3 in DNA: TGTGCCAGCAGTGACTCGATCCCTGGGGGGTGGGGGGATACGCAGTATTTT. Encoded protein: CASSDSIPGGWGDTQYF.

This chain joins TRBV14 and TRBJ2-5, with TRBD2 identical over 8 bases. The V gene end was trimmed by 2 bases and the J gene end by 2 bases; junction bases not matched to a gene: 4. The germline CDR1 and CDR2 sequences are SGHDN and FVKESK. The CDR3 is 15 amino acids. The CDR3 loop is CASSQRTSHQETQYF. The CDR3 DNA reads as TGTGCCAGCAGCCAAAGGACTAGCCATCAAGAGACCCAGTACTTC. The variable domain in full, completed from reference TRBV14 and TRBJ2-5, reads EAGVTQFPSHSVIEKGQTVTLRCDPISGHDNLYWYRRVMGKEIKFLLHFVKESKQDESGMPNNRFLAERTGGTYSTLKVQPAELEDSGVYFCASSQRTSHQETQYFGPGTRLLVL.

The chain is built from TRBV30 and TRBJ2-1; no reliable D call. This CDR3 is 12 amino acids long. V was shortened by 7 bases and J by 8 bases, with 15 bases between the two germline ends. Germline V CDR1 and CDR2: GTSNPN, SVGIG (reference sequence). DNA of the CDR3: TGTGCCTACGGGTCTCCCGGCGATGAGCAGTTCTTC. Translation gives CAYGSPGDEQFF.

J is TRBJ2-5 and V is TRBV2, with 13 bases matching TRBD2. This CDR3 is built from 17 residues. V was clipped by 7 bases and J by 4 bases; unmatched bases: 12. In germline, CDR1 is SNHLY, CDR2 FYNNEI. The CDR3: CASISGLAGTFGETQYF. The CDR3 DNA reads TGTGCCAGCATCTCGGGACTAGCGGGAACGTTTGGAGAGACCCAGTACTTC.

The CDR3 loop is CASSRYNEQFF. As DNA, the CDR3 is TGTGCCAGCAGCAGATACAATGAGCAGTTCTTC. The chain couples TRBV28 to TRBJ2-1; D is ambiguous. V shed 6 bases and J shed 4 bases, with 4 bases lying between them. The CDR3 spans 11 residues. CDR1 and CDR2 (germline): MDHEN, SYDVKM.